One sample yielded the 13 T cell receptor beta chains listed below, sequenced in a study of T-cell reconstitution after alpha-beta-depleted transplantation in children. Preparation of the TCRbeta library involved a method that used unique molecular identifiers. TCRdb used MiXCR to reprocess the PCR reads, holding one entry per CDR3 protein. The data contain around 670,000 distinct CDR3 sequences, about an eighth of them singletons. The material sequenced was PBMCs, taken before TCRalphabeta/CD19-depleted stem cell transplant. These receptors all come from a girl aged 2-10 years with congenital amegakaryocytic thrombocytopenia, due to receive a stem cell transplant.

V and J are TRBV20-1 and TRBJ2-1; a weak D match, TRBD2 (5 bases). Trimming took 7 bases from V and 10 from J, leaving 23 bases between them. This CDR3 region has 14 residues. CDR1 and CDR2 (germline): DFQATT, SNEGSKA (reference sequence). The CDR3 spells CSVTTPTIWEEQFF. The DNA of the CDR3 is TGCAGTGTCACAACCCCGACTATCTGGGAAGAGCAGTTCTTC.

This clonotype showed up just a few times. No conserved phenylalanine or tryptophan is present at the end of the CDR3, so a read error is the likely explanation. As DNA, the CDR3 is TGTGCCAGCAGTTTCCGGCATTCACCCCTCCACCTT. It translates to CASSFRHSPLHL. This sequence joins TRBV12-3 or TRBV12-4 and TRBJ1-6; no reliable D call. The CDR3 totals 12 residues. Trimming cost V 3 bases and J 8 bases, with 5 bases left between them.

This clonotype has at least ten counts. The chain has TRBV12-3 or TRBV12-4 and TRBJ2-3; possible D gene TRBD2, 5 bases. Deletions cut 3 bases from V and 4 bases from J, with 14 bases between. This CDR3 region has 15 residues. DNA for the CDR3: TGTGCCAGCAGTTTGTGGCGGACTGAGGCAGATACGCAGTATTTT. Translating gives CASSLWRTEADTQYF.

In its sample, this clonotype was seen a few times. The rearrangement joins TRBV7-2 to TRBJ1-1; D is ambiguous. V lost 2 bases, J lost 7 bases, and 11 bases lay in between. The germline V gene has CDR1 SGHTA and CDR2 FQGNSA. There are 13 residues in the CDR3. CDR3 coding DNA: TGTGCCAGCAGCTTATCCCGGACGGGTGAAGCTTTCTTT. As protein: CASSLSRTGEAFF.

This clonotype was seen ten or more times. The chain recombines TRBV29-1 with TRBJ2-7; 11 positions agree with TRBD2. The germline V gene encodes CDR1 SQVTM and CDR2 ANQGSEA. V dropped 3 bases and J dropped 0; count of bases not matched to a gene: 7. The CDR3 spans 16 residues. Here the CDR3 reads CSVEASGRFPSYEQYF. CDR3 in DNA: TGCAGCGTTGAGGCTAGCGGGAGGTTTCCCTCCTACGAGCAGTACTTC.

The J gene is TRBJ1-1, the V gene TRBV10-1, with D maybe TRBD1 (6 bases). V lost 3 bases and J lost 1, with 12 bases in between. CDR1 is WNHNN, CDR2 SYGVQD, per germline (reference sequence). CDR3 length: 15 amino acids. The CDR3 DNA is TGCGCCAGCAGTGACGTCGGACAGCCGAACACTGAAGCTTTCTTT. Its protein product is CASSDVGQPNTEAFF.

The chain recombines TRBV11-2 with TRBJ2-7; 8 bases line up with TRBD2. Germline V lookup: CDR1 SGHAT, CDR2 FQNNGV. Unmatched junction bases numbered 6, after V lost 5 bases and J lost 9 bases. The CDR3 contains 12 residues. The CDR3: CASSPYSGVQYF. The CDR3 DNA sequence: TGTGCCAGCAGCCCGTATAGCGGGGTGCAGTACTTC.

This clonotype was counted a few times. CDR3 protein: CASSPAGAGGTNEQYF. CDR3 coding DNA: TGTGCCAGCAGCCCTGCGGGAGCGGGAGGTACTAACGAGCAGTACTTC. The rearrangement links TRBV4-2 to TRBJ2-7, with 9 nucleotides matching TRBD2. The CDR3 covers 16 residues. Germline CDR1 LGHNA, CDR2 YNFKEQ. V lost 4 bases and J lost 5; bases outside the gene matches: 12.

This clonotype was seen a few times. In DNA, the CDR3 is TGCGCCAGCAGCTGGTCCGACAGGGGAATTTCTGGGGCCAACGTCCTGACTTTC. It codes for CASSWSDRGISGANVLTF. The chain couples TRBV5-1 to TRBJ2-6; 8 bases fit TRBD1. This CDR3 has 18 amino acids. V gave up 3 bases and J gave up 1 base; unmatched junction bases: 9. Germline-derived CDR1 and CDR2 are SGHRS and YFSETQ.

This clonotype has a count of ten or more. CDR3 sequence: CASSFQDRGAGELFF. CDR3 sequence (DNA): TGCGCCAGCAGCTTCCAGGACAGGGGTGCCGGGGAGCTGTTTTTT. The chain combines TRBV5-1 with TRBJ2-2, with 9 bases identical to TRBD1. The trim removed 2 bases at V and 6 bases at J, leaving 5 bases unmatched. The CDR3 runs 15 residues. Germline V gives CDR1 SGHRS, CDR2 YFSETQ.

J is TRBJ2-1 and V is TRBV29-1, with 7 bases lining up with TRBD1. Germline assignment: CDR1 SQVTM and CDR2 ANQGSEA. After removal of 3 bases from V and 4 bases from J, the junction contained 12 bases not matched to a gene. The CDR3 extends over 16 amino acids. This chain's CDR3 is CSVDLLGQPFYNEQFF. DNA of the CDR3: TGCAGCGTTGATCTTCTGGGACAGCCCTTTTACAATGAGCAGTTCTTC.

The gene calls are TRBV7-9 and TRBJ2-3, with D tentatively TRBD2 (6 bases). The CDR3 runs 17 residues. V lost 5 bases and J 0 bases, leaving 18 bases between the germline ends. Germline V lookup: CDR1 SEHNR, CDR2 FQNEAQ (reference sequence). This CDR3 is CASSPDYNGRSTDTQYF. The CDR3 coding sequence is TGTGCCAGCAGCCCAGACTACAACGGGAGAAGCACAGATACGCAGTATTTT.

In its sample, this clonotype was seen many times. The chain combines TRBV20-1 with TRBJ2-7; no firm D call. Trimming removed 0 bases from V and 2 bases from J, with 17 bases in between. Germline V gene data show CDR1 as DFQATT and CDR2 as SNEGSKA (reference sequence). This CDR3 region has 16 residues. CDR3 DNA sequence: TGCAGTGCTAGAGATGCGTCTTCAGAGCCCCCCTACGAGCAGTACTTC. As protein: CSARDASSEPPYEQYF.